The source of this TCR beta chain is a study of blood T cell repertoires in COVID-19. Study overall: The analysed material was cDNA or gDNA that came from T cells, B-cell-depleted T cells, or PBMCs.

The protocol was immunoSEQ multiplex PCR, while the TCRdb copy is restricted to in-frame clones and leaves out a portion. The sample consists of 150,000 or so clones, about nine tenths of them appearing once. The CDR3 runs to 17 residues. Trimming stripped 0 bases from V and 3 bases from J, with 15 bases between. Germline lookup yields CDR1 KGHSH and CDR2 LQKENI. This TCR was recovered from a man aged 18 to 35 with acute or convalescent COVID-19. J is TRBJ1-5 and V is TRBV18; D call uncertain. The sequenced sample consisted of peripheral blood. The CDR3 sequence: CASSPPGGDMNNQPQHF. The DNA of the CDR3 is TGTGCCAGCTCACCACCGGGCGGGGATATGAACAATCAGCCCCAGCATTTT.